Listed below are T cell receptor beta chains from one sample, sequenced in a study of T-cell memory formation after mild COVID-19. TCRdb independently ran MiXCR on the 5' RACE reads; one entry per CDR3 protein. The table has approximately 440,000 distinct CDR3 sequences, 20% seen once. Sequenced material: PBMCs or a T cell subset sorted from them (not recorded which). The origin of the receptors is an adult woman who had mild COVID-19 (a few samples of this study predate the infection). Cell type and time point are not known. Each CDR3 is given with its conserved first and last residue. Not every row has a clone size; where given, it reads once, few, many or a size class.

clone_size | v_call | cdr3_aa
. | TRBV4-1 | CASSQDPGVRNYGYTF
. | TRBV29-1 | CSVDVGLGEQYF
. | TRBV6-2/TRBV6-3 | CASSFPLGYSNQPQHF
. | TRBV5-6 | CASSLQGLAFF
few | TRBV20-1 | CSARKGTGGDSPLHF
few | TRBV20-1 | CSASSLAGYNEQFF
few | TRBV19 | CASRDPGLAIYEQFF
few | TRBV7-8 | CASSLIRNEQFF
few | TRBV7-9 | CASSLGQFQETQYF
. | TRBV5-1 | CASSEGTLTEAFF
. | TRBV15 | CATSATGVYGYTF
once | TRBV7-8 | CASSLAPENQPQHF
few | TRBV7-2 | CASSVGLAGGLNEQFF
. | TRBV5-5 | CASSSLGTPNQPQHF
. | TRBV9 | CASSVGGAQGGYTF
. | TRBV13 | CASSLAGRSITF
few | TRBV28 | CASTLGLAGTGAQYF
many | TRBV6-6 | CASSYGGQGRGIDGYTF
. | TRBV7-2 | CASSSQRAGRVQETQYF